These 14 T cell receptor beta chains came from one sample sequenced in a study of T-cell memory formation after mild COVID-19. TCRdb redid the calling of the 5' RACE reads with MiXCR, one entry per CDR3 protein. The table includes some 300,000 distinct CDR3 sequences, 20% to 25% detected once. Sequencing input: PBMCs or a T cell subset sorted from them (not recorded which). The source of these receptors is a man aged 18 to 30 who had mild COVID-19 (a few samples of this study predate the infection). Cell type and time point are not known.

Ten or more counts support this clonotype. V usage is TRBV10-3 and J usage is TRBJ2-7; tentative D call: TRBD1 (7 bases). The CDR3 has 12 residues. CDR1 ENHRY and CDR2 SYGVKD come from the germline V gene. V was shortened by 4 bases and J by 6 bases, with 10 bases between the two germline ends. This CDR3 is CAISGQGGEQYV. The DNA of the CDR3 is TGTGCCATCAGTGGGCAGGGGGGCGAGCAGTACGTC.

This clonotype was detected ten times or more. The chain carries TRBV5-1 and TRBJ2-5; 13 bases line up with TRBD2. Germline V lookup: CDR1 SGHRS, CDR2 YFSETQ. Losses at the gene ends were 4 bases for V and 5 bases for J; bases not matched to a gene: 2. This CDR3 contains 14 residues. CDR3: CASSGGLAGETQYF. DNA of the CDR3: TGCGCCAGCAGCGGGGGACTAGCGGGGGAGACCCAGTACTTC.

This clonotype was counted many times. The rearrangement links TRBV12-3 or TRBV12-4 to TRBJ1-1, with D maybe TRBD1 (6 bases). The CDR3 sequence is 15 residues long. The germline V and J ends were trimmed by 3 bases and 1 base, with 12 bases remaining between them. The CDR3 region has the DNA TGTGCCAGCAGTTTCGGACAGACGACGAACACTGAAGCTTTCTTT. Its protein product is CASSFGQTTNTEAFF.

The gene calls are TRBV23-1 and TRBJ2-1, with 9 bases that match TRBD1. TRBV23-1 is recorded as an ORF, its role being uncertain. Germline trimming cut 5 bases from V and 9 bases from J; bases unmatched to any gene: 11. This CDR3 is built from 15 residues. The CDR3 DNA reads as TGCGCCAGCAGTTTAGGGGACAGGGTTCTGCTTGAGCAGTTCTTC. It translates to CASSLGDRVLLEQFF.

A few counts support this clonotype. The chain couples TRBV29-1 to TRBJ2-1, with D maybe TRBD2 (7 bases). The length of the CDR3 is 14 residues. From germline, CDR1 is SQVTM and CDR2 ANQGSEA. V lost 4 bases and J 7 bases, leaving 17 bases between the germline ends. The CDR3 DNA reads as TGCAGCGTTGCCCGGGGGGCCGAAGGGAATGAGCAGTTCTTC. It encodes CSVARGAEGNEQFF.

Many counts were recorded for this clonotype. The V call is TRBV20-1, the J call TRBJ2-3; 9 bases are a match to TRBD2. Germline V CDR1 and CDR2: DFQATT, SNEGSKA (reference sequence). Unmatched junction bases numbered 11, after V lost 5 bases and J lost 5 bases. The CDR3 loop spans 15 amino acids. The DNA for the CDR3 is TGCAGTGCTCGGGTGGCGGGGGGGCTTGTAGATACGCAGTATTTT. It translates to CSARVAGGLVDTQYF.

This clonotype occurred a few times. The chain combines TRBV5-1 with TRBJ1-6; no definite D call. CDR1 is SGHRS, CDR2 YFSETQ, per germline. V gave up 1 base and J gave up 7 bases, with 12 bases separating them. CDR3 length equals 15 residues. CDR3 sequence (DNA): TGCGCCAGCAGCTTGAATTTGGCAGGCAATTCACCCCTCCACTTT. Amino acid sequence: CASSLNLAGNSPLHF.

The chain is built from TRBV7-9 and TRBJ1-4; D remains unclear. Germline values: CDR1 SEHNR, CDR2 FQNEAQ (reference sequence). The CDR3 length is 12 residues. Trimming took off 8 bases at V and 7 bases at J, with 11 bases between the two ends. CDR3 bases: TGTGCCAGCGACTCGGAGAGTGAAAAACTGTTTTTT. Translating it yields CASDSESEKLFF.

The genes are TRBV6-2 or TRBV6-3 and TRBJ1-6; a possible D gene is TRBD1 (5 bases). Between the trimmed V and J ends, which lost 6 bases and 2 bases, there was a span of 5 bases. CDR1 is MNHEY and CDR2 is SVGEGT in the germline V gene. This CDR3 region has 13 residues. The CDR3 DNA follows: TGTGCCAGCAGGGACACCTATAATTCACCCCTCCACTTT. It encodes CASRDTYNSPLHF.

This clonotype was detected only a few times. This chain uses TRBV20-1 with TRBJ2-3, with 7 bases identical to TRBD1. The V segment lost 2 bases and the J segment 1 base; nucleotides outside the gene matches: 3. CDR1 is DFQATT, CDR2 SNEGSKA, per germline (reference sequence). The CDR3 consists of 14 residues. CDR3 sequence: CSARRQGGTDTQYF. As DNA, the CDR3 is TGCAGTGCTAGACGACAGGGTGGCACAGATACGCAGTATTTT.

The chain recombines TRBV9 with TRBJ2-7, with D possibly matching TRBD2 (6 bases). The CDR3 consists of 16 residues. CDR1 is SGDLS, CDR2 YYNGEE, per germline. With 0 bases removed from V and 0 bases from J, the gap between germline ends came to 13 bases. For the CDR3, the DNA is TGTGCCAGCAGCGTAGGGAGTAGCGGTCCCTCCTACGAGCAGTACGTC. Protein sequence: CASSVGSSGPSYEQYV.

This sequence joins TRBV12-3 or TRBV12-4 and TRBJ1-6; weak D call: TRBD1 (6 bases). V lost 8 bases, J lost 10 bases, and 21 bases lay in between. This CDR3 comprises 15 residues. Here the CDR3 DNA reads TGTGCCAGCTCACTGGGGACCGGGGGCGCCTCACCCCTCCACTTT. This encodes CASSLGTGGASPLHF.

Only a few counts were recorded for this clonotype. The chain links TRBV29-1 to TRBJ1-4; D is undetermined. The germline V gene encodes CDR1 SQVTM and CDR2 ANQGSEA. This CDR3 comprises 13 residues. CDR3 nucleotide sequence: TGCAGTTGTGGCAGCAATGAAAATGAAAAACTGTTTTTT. It yields the protein CSCGSNENEKLFF.

The V and J genes are TRBV27 and TRBJ1-2, with D possibly being TRBD1 (6 bases). The CDR3 contains 14 residues. Trimming removed 1 base from V and 4 bases from J, with 10 bases in between. Germline V gene data show CDR1 as MNHEY and CDR2 as SMNVEV (reference sequence). The CDR3 DNA follows: TGTGCCAGCAGTTTATGGGGGGCGGCCTATGGCTACACCTTC. Residues: CASSLWGAAYGYTF.